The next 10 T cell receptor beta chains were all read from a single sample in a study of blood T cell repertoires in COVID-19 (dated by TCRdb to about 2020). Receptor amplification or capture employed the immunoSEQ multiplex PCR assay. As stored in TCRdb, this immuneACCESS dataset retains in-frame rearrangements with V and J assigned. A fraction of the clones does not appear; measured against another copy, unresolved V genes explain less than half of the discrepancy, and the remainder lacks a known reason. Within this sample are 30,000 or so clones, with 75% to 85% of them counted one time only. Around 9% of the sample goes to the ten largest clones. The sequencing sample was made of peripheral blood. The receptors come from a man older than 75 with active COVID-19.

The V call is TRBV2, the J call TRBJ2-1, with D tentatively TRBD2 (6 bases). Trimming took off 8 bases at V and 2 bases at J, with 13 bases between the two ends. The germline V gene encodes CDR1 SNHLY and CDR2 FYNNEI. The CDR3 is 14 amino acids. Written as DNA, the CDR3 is TGTGCCAGCGTCTTCGGGAGCCCCTACAATGAGCAGTTCTTC. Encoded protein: CASVFGSPYNEQFF.

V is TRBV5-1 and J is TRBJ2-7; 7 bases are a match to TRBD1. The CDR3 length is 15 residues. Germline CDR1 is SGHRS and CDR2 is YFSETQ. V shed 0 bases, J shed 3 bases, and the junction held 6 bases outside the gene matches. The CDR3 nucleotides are TGCGCCAGCAGCTTGGGTCGGACAGGATACTACGAGCAGTACTTC. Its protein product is CASSLGRTGYYEQYF.

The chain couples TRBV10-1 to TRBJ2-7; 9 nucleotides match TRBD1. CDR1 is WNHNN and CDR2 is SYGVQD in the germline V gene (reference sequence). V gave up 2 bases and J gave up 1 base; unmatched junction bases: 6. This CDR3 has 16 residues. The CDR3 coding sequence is TGCGCCAGCAGTGAGAACAGGGGGCGGGGGTCCTACGAGCAGTACTTC. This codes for CASSENRGRGSYEQYF.

The CDR3 sequence is CASSETGGLTQPQHF. DNA for the CDR3: TGTGCCAGCAGCGAGACAGGGGGCCTCACTCAGCCCCAGCATTTT. The chain couples TRBV7-9 to TRBJ1-5; 10 nucleotides match TRBD1. In germline, CDR1 is SEHNR, CDR2 FQNEAQ (reference sequence). There are 15 residues in the CDR3. Trimming removed 5 bases from V and 6 bases from J; junction bases left unmatched: 7.

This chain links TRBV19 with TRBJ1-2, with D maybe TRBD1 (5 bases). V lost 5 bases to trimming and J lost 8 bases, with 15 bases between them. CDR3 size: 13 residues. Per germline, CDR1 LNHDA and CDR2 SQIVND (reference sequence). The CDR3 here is CASSSQGLQGYTF. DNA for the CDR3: TGTGCCAGTAGTTCGCAGGGTTTACAGGGCTACACCTTC.

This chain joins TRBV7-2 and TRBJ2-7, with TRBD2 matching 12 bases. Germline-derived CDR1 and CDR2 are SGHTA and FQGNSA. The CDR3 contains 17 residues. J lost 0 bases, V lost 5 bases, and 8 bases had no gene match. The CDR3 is CASSPFRLAGVSYEQYF. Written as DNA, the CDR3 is TGTGCCAGCAGCCCCTTTCGACTAGCGGGGGTCTCCTACGAGCAGTACTTC.

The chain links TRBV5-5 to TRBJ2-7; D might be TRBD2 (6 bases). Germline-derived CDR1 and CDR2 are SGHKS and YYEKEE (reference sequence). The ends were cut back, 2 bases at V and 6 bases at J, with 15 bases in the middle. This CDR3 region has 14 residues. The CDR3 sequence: CASSFPGLQPEQYF. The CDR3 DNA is TGTGCCAGCAGCTTCCCGGGACTCCAGCCCGAGCAGTACTTC.

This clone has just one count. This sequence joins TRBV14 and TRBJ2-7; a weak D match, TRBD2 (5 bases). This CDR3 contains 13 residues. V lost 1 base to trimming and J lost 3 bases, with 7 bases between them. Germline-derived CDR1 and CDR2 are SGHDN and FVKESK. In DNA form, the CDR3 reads TGTGCCAGCAGCCAAGTCGGAGGCTACGAGCAGTACTTC. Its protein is CASSQVGGYEQYF.

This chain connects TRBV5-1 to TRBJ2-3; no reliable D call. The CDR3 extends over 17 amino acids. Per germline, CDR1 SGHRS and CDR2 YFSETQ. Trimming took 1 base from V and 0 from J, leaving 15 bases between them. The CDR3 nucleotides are TGCGCCAGCAGCTTGCCCTTAGACACCCGCAGCACAGATACGCAGTATTTT. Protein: CASSLPLDTRSTDTQYF. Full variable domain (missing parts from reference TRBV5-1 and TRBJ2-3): KAGVTQTPRYLIKTRGQQVTLSCSPISGHRSVSWYQQTPGQGLQFLFEYFSETQRNKGNFPGRFSGRQFSNSRSEMNVSTLELGDSALYLCASSLPLDTRSTDTQYFGPGTRLTVL.

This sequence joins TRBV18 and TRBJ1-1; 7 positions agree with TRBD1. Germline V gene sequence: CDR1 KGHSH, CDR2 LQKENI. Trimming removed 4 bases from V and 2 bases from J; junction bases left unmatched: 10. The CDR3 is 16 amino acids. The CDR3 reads CASSLRQGRDNTEAFF. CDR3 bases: TGTGCCAGCTCACTTCGACAGGGTCGAGATAACACTGAAGCTTTCTTT.